A single sample gave rise to the 2 T cell receptor beta chains below, sequenced in a study of post-analysis software for immune sequencing data. No antigens are known for them. Study-level points and caveats: With TRBV5-6, TRBV5-1 and TRBV20-1 included, about five TRBV segments were more frequent in patients than in controls.

Libraries were made from TCR beta cDNA, and they carried unique molecular identifiers. TCRdb used MiXCR to reprocess the PCR reads, holding one entry per CDR3 protein. Among 700,000 to 800,000 distinct CDR3 sequences, about 27% were seen once, and the ten largest hold 0.55% to 0.65%. The sequencing input was blood. The receptors were gathered from a girl aged 5-17 years with multiple sclerosis.

The chain carries TRBV4-3 and TRBJ2-4, with 7 bases fitting TRBD1. The J call may be in error: the DNA end matches TRBJ2-7 better. The CDR3 length is 15 residues. Germline CDR1 LGHNA, CDR2 YSLEER. The CDR3 DNA reads as TGCGCCAGCAGCCCCCTTACAGGGGCGACCTGCGAGCAGTACTTC. Its protein is CASSPLTGATCEQYF.

This chain joins TRBV3-1 and TRBJ2-7; no clear D gene. This CDR3 spans 12 amino acids. Germline loops: CDR1 LGHDT, CDR2 YNNKEL (reference sequence). V gave up 4 bases and J gave up 6 bases, with 10 bases separating them. The CDR3 loop is CASSPIGSEQYF. CDR3 nucleotide sequence: TGTGCCAGCAGCCCGATAGGGTCCGAGCAGTACTTC.